The T cell receptor (beta chain) described here comes from a study of human CD8 memory T cell subsets. Study-wide results and limits: Stem-like memory T cells matched precursor exhausted T cells in high diversity, which effector memory cells lacked.

Notes on this clonotype: Antigen specificity is unknown.

By UMI-labeled 5' RACE, the TCR beta libraries were made. TCRdb re-called the 5' RACE reads and catalogs CDR3 proteins one per entry, DNA excluded. The sample table sets out 3,000 to 4,500 distinct CDR3 sequences. The starting material, duplicate vials of some 140,000 sorted CD8+ T cells per subset, provided the RNA. CDR3 length equals 16 residues. Germline CDR1 is SGHRS and CDR2 is YFSETQ. The receptor's source is a human donor in good health. Sequenced sample: CD8+ T cells from PBMCs. V usage is TRBV5-1 and J usage is TRBJ2-1. The CDR3 is CASSLEGWGTYNEQFF. Full variable domain (missing parts from reference TRBV5-1 and TRBJ2-1): KAGVTQTPRYLIKTRGQQVTLSCSPISGHRSVSWYQQTPGQGLQFLFEYFSETQRNKGNFPGRFSGRQFSNSRSEMNVSTLELGDSALYLCASSLEGWGTYNEQFFGPGTRLTVL.